The sequence of this T cell receptor beta chain was determined in a study of T cell repertoires in cytomegalovirus infection. Study-level information: An indication of both CMV infection and matching HLA type came from public TCR beta signatures.

A single record per CDR3 protein comes from TCRdb applying MiXCR to the reads. The table lists approximately 110,000 distinct CDR3 sequences, less than 30% of them singletons, with about three quarters in the top ten. As concerns this clonotype: Its target is not known.

Germline CDR1 and CDR2: LNHDA and SQIVND (reference sequence). CDR3 length: 15 amino acids. The germline V and J ends were trimmed by 4 bases and 1 base, with 13 bases remaining between them. This sequence originates from a human donor in good health (CMV status not recorded). Some clones in this sample may be carry-over from other donors' samples. This material consisted of CD8+ T cells from cultured PBMCs, taken from culture after CMV antigen stimulation. The chain employs TRBV19 and TRBJ1-1, with D perhaps matching TRBD1 (6 bases). CDR3: CASSTSGHPNTEAFF. CDR3 bases: TGTGCCAGTAGTACCTCGGGACACCCGAACACTGAAGCTTTCTTT.